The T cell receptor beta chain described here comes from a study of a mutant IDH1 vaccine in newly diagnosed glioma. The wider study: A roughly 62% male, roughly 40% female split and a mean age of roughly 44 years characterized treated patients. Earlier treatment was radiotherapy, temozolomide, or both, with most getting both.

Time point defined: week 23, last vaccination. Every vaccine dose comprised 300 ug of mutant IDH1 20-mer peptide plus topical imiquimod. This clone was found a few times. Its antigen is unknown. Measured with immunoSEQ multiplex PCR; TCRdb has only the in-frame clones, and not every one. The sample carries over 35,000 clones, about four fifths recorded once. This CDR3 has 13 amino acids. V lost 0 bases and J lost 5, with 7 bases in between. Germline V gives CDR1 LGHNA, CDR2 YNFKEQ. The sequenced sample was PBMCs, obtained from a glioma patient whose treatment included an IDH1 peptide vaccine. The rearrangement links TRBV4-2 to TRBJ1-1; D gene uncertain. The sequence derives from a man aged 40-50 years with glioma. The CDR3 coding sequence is TGTGCCAGCAGCCAAGATATGAGAACTGAAGCTTTCTTT. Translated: CASSQDMRTEAFF.